The 30 T cell receptor beta chains below come from one sample, sequenced in a study of OX40 agonist ivuxolimab in advanced cancers. The data were produced by immunoSEQ multiplex PCR, yet TCRdb's version contains in-frame clones alone and is incomplete. The table has about 55,000 clones, over 75% seen once. The source material was CD4+ or CD8+ T cells sorted from blood, sampled in a trial of the OX40 agonist ivuxolimab. Every receptor here comes from an adult with an advanced solid tumor such as melanoma, head and neck, liver or kidney cancer.

This chain connects TRBV10-2 to TRBJ2-7, with TRBD2 matching over 14 bases. This CDR3 is 15 amino acids long. V lost 8 bases and J lost 2; bases outside the gene matches: 5. The germline CDR1 and CDR2 sequences are WSHSY and SAAADI. The CDR3 region has the DNA TGCGCCAGCCGGACTAGCGGGGGGAATCCCTACGAGCAGTACTTC. Translating gives CASRTSGGNPYEQYF.

The chain carries TRBV10-2 and TRBJ2-7; D is undetermined. Trimming removed 1 base at V and 3 bases at J, with 7 bases between. The CDR3 spans 13 residues. Germline V gene data show CDR1 as WSHSY and CDR2 as SAAADI. The CDR3 sequence: CASSEWAGYEQYF. The CDR3 nucleotides read TGCGCCAGCAGTGAGTGGGCAGGCTACGAGCAGTACTTC.

The J gene is TRBJ1-6, the V gene TRBV7-2; no reliable D call. Trimming took off 1 base at V and 3 bases at J, with 7 bases between the two ends. The CDR3 loop spans 15 amino acids. CDR1 SGHTA and CDR2 FQGNSA come from the germline V gene. In DNA, the CDR3 is TGTGCCAGCAGCTTAGGAGGGTTCTATAATTCACCCCTCCACTTT. It yields the protein CASSLGGFYNSPLHF.

J is TRBJ1-4 and V is TRBV7-2; no reliable D call. V lost 3 bases and J lost 5, with 10 bases in between. The CDR3 is made up of 14 amino acids. Germline assignment: CDR1 SGHTA and CDR2 FQGNSA. The CDR3 DNA sequence: TGTGCCAGCAGCTTGGGCCCGAGGAATGAAAAACTGTTTTTT. This codes for CASSLGPRNEKLFF.

The rearrangement uses TRBV5-5 and TRBJ1-4; 7 bases agree with TRBD1. The junction had 6 bases not matched to a gene; V was cut back by 2 bases and J by 8 bases. The CDR3 length is 14 residues. From germline, CDR1 is SGHKS and CDR2 YYEKEE (reference sequence). CDR3: CASSLSGGWEKLFF. The CDR3 DNA follows: TGTGCCAGCAGCTTATCAGGGGGTTGGGAAAAACTGTTTTTT. Full variable domain (outside the CDR3, taken from reference TRBV5-5 and TRBJ1-4): DAGVTQSPTHLIKTRGQQVTLRCSPISGHKSVSWYQQVLGQGPQFIFQYYEKEERGRGNFPDRFSARQFPNYSSELNVNALLLGDSALYLCASSLSGGWEKLFFGSGTQLSVL.

V gene TRBV28 combines with J gene TRBJ1-5; D is uncertain. This CDR3 is 12 amino acids long. Germline CDR1 MDHEN, CDR2 SYDVKM. Between the trimmed V and J ends, which lost 10 bases and 0 bases, there was a span of 7 bases. The CDR3 protein is CATLLSNQPQHF. In DNA form, the CDR3 reads TGTGCCACCCTTCTTAGCAATCAGCCCCAGCATTTT.

DNA for the CDR3: TGCGCCAGCAGCGCCGGGTGGAGTAATGAAAAACTGTTTTTT. Amino acid sequence: CASSAGWSNEKLFF. The rearrangement uses TRBV5-1 and TRBJ1-4; D is unresolved. The germline V and J ends were trimmed by 4 bases and 4 bases, with 11 bases remaining between them. CDR3 length: 14 amino acids. Germline V gene sequence: CDR1 SGHRS, CDR2 YFSETQ.

The gene calls are TRBV6-6 and TRBJ1-2; 12 bases line up with TRBD1. Germline assignment: CDR1 MNHNY and CDR2 SVGAGI (reference sequence). The ends lost 7 bases at V and 5 bases at J; junction bases unmatched: 8. This CDR3 contains 15 residues. In DNA, the CDR3 is TGTGCCAGCAATCACGGGACAGGGGGCAGGTATGGCTACACCTTC. Translating gives CASNHGTGGRYGYTF.

The chain uses TRBV2 and TRBJ2-7; tentative D call: TRBD2 (5 bases). The CDR3 runs 14 residues. Germline V gives CDR1 SNHLY, CDR2 FYNNEI. The V end was cut by 7 bases, the J end by 0 bases, with 13 bases between. The CDR3 region has the DNA TGTGCCAGCACGAGGGCAGCTAACTCCTACGAGCAGTACTTC. This translates into CASTRAANSYEQYF. Full variable domain (rest looked up from reference TRBV2 and TRBJ2-7): EPEVTQTPSHQVTQMGQEVILRCVPISNHLYFYWYRQILGQKVEFLVSFYNNEISEKSEIFDDQFSVERPDGSNFTLKIRSTKLEDSAMYFCASTRAANSYEQYFGPGTRLTVT.

The V call is TRBV20-1, the J call TRBJ2-5; D is unclear. CDR3 length: 11 amino acids. Between the trimmed V and J ends, which lost 2 bases and 5 bases, there was a span of 6 bases. CDR1 and CDR2 (germline): DFQATT, SNEGSKA (reference sequence). CDR3 nucleotide sequence: TGCAGTGCTAGACGTGCGGAGACCCAGTACTTC. Translation: CSARRAETQYF.

The DNA of the CDR3 is TGTGCCAGCAGTTTATCCGGGACAGTAATTGGCTATGGCTACACCTTC. It codes for CASSLSGTVIGYGYTF. The chain employs TRBV27 and TRBJ1-2; 7 bases line up with TRBD1. V lost 0 bases to trimming and J lost 4 bases; unmatched junction nucleotides: 8. CDR1 and CDR2 from the germline V gene are MNHEY and SMNVEV (reference sequence). CDR3 length: 16 amino acids.

The chain has TRBV9 and TRBJ1-2; weak D call: TRBD1 (6 bases). Between the trimmed V and J ends, which lost 4 bases and 6 bases, there was a span of 25 bases. The germline gives CDR1 SGDLS, CDR2 YYNGEE. The CDR3 covers 17 residues. The CDR3 here is CASSLPGRGKDLDGYTF. The CDR3 bases are TGTGCCAGCAGCCTCCCGGGCAGGGGCAAGGACCTTGATGGCTACACCTTC.

The chain combines TRBV5-1 with TRBJ1-1, with D uncertain. Germline V gene data show CDR1 as SGHRS and CDR2 as YFSETQ. The CDR3 consists of 15 residues. V lost 3 bases and J 5 bases, leaving 17 bases between the germline ends. The CDR3 region has the DNA TGCGCCAGCAGCTCGCGACAACTAAAAGAAACTGAAGCTTTCTTT. Translation: CASSSRQLKETEAFF.

This clone has a handful of counts. The sample has other DNA sequences that encode this CDR3 too. V gene TRBV28 combines with J gene TRBJ1-2; D unresolved. The CDR3 contains 17 residues. From germline, CDR1 is MDHEN and CDR2 SYDVKM. V lost 6 bases, J lost 2 bases, and 22 bases lay in between. CDR3 nucleotides: TGTGCCAGCAGGTCCCGATTGATTGGCAGGAACAACTATGGCTACACCTTC. Amino acid sequence: CASRSRLIGRNNYGYTF.

The chain recombines TRBV11-2 with TRBJ2-6, with no clear D. The germline CDR1 and CDR2 sequences are SGHAT and FQNNGV. V dropped 4 bases and J dropped 2 bases, with 6 bases sitting between them. The CDR3 contains 14 residues. The CDR3, as DNA: TGTGCCAGCAGCTCACCCGCTGGGGCCAACGTCCTGACTTTC. Protein sequence: CASSSPAGANVLTF.

The rearrangement uses TRBV5-1 and TRBJ2-5; no clear D gene. CDR1 and CDR2 from the germline V gene are SGHRS and YFSETQ. Trimming stripped 1 base from V and 0 bases from J, with 10 bases between. The CDR3 totals 15 residues. The CDR3 region is CASSLTEKYQETQYF. DNA of the CDR3: TGCGCCAGCAGCTTGACGGAAAAGTACCAAGAGACCCAGTACTTC.

This rearrangement joins TRBV5-4 to TRBJ1-5; D call uncertain. CDR3 length equals 14 residues. Germline values: CDR1 SGHNT, CDR2 YYREEE (reference sequence). With 4 bases removed from V and 0 bases from J, the gap between germline ends came to 8 bases. CDR3 sequence reads: CASSLGGSNQPQHF. DNA of the CDR3: TGTGCCAGCAGCCTCGGCGGTAGCAATCAGCCCCAGCATTTT.

This clone was recorded once. The V call is TRBV30, the J call TRBJ1-4; D remains ambiguous. The length of the CDR3 is 16 residues. Germline V gene data show CDR1 as GTSNPN and CDR2 as SVGIG (reference sequence). Trimming stripped 0 bases from V and 0 bases from J, with 11 bases between. The CDR3 sequence: CAWSVSRGTTNEKLFF. The DNA of the CDR3 is TGTGCCTGGAGTGTTTCCAGAGGAACAACTAATGAAAAACTGTTTTTT.

The chain combines TRBV2 with TRBJ1-2, with TRBD1 matching 7 bases. The J segment lost 8 bases and the V segment lost 0 bases, leaving 3 bases of the junction unmatched. The CDR3 runs 13 residues. Germline assignment: CDR1 SNHLY and CDR2 FYNNEI. The CDR3 DNA reads as TGTGCCAGCAGTGAAGCTGGGACAGCGGGCTACACCTTC. This codes for CASSEAGTAGYTF.

The chain links TRBV28 to TRBJ1-5; TRBD1 aligns across 8 bases. The CDR3 length is 18 residues. Germline V CDR1 and CDR2: MDHEN, SYDVKM. With V trimmed by 6 bases and J by 0 bases, 13 bases remained unmatched. CDR3 residues: CASRFRDRHSDSNQPQHF. For the CDR3, the DNA is TGTGCCAGCAGATTCCGGGACAGGCATTCGGATAGCAATCAGCCCCAGCATTTT.

The chain employs TRBV30 and TRBJ2-5, with D perhaps TRBD2 (6 bases). The CDR3 spans 12 residues. Trimming left V 5 bases short and J 6 bases short, with 13 bases between. Germline assignment: CDR1 GTSNPN and CDR2 SVGIG (reference sequence). CDR3 in amino acids: CAWGTDAKTQYF. The CDR3 DNA is TGTGCCTGGGGGACTGACGCGAAGACCCAGTACTTC.

The chain has TRBV5-4 and TRBJ2-6; no reliable D call. Germline CDR1 is SGHNT and CDR2 is YYREEE (reference sequence). The CDR3 totals 14 residues. Trimming stripped 10 bases from V and 1 base from J, with 12 bases between. This CDR3 reads CAGSRLSGANVLTF. In DNA form, the CDR3 reads TGTGCCGGGTCCCGCCTTTCTGGGGCCAACGTCCTGACTTTC.

The V call is TRBV6-5, the J call TRBJ1-6, with 9 bases aligning to TRBD1. The CDR3 extends over 15 amino acids. J lost 7 bases, V lost 2 bases, and 3 bases had no gene match. Germline CDR1 MNHEY, CDR2 SVGAGI. CDR3 in DNA: TGTGCCAGCAGTTACCAAGGACAGGGGAATTCACCCCTCCACTTT. Translating it yields CASSYQGQGNSPLHF.

This chain joins TRBV7-2 and TRBJ2-5; D gene unclear. CDR1 is SGHTA, CDR2 FQGNSA, per germline. Trimming removed 3 bases at V and 1 base at J, with 6 bases between. The CDR3 covers 13 residues. CDR3 in DNA: TGTGCCAGCAGCTTTTCTACCCAAGAGACCCAGTACTTC. Protein sequence: CASSFSTQETQYF.

This clone appeared once. The rearrangement uses TRBV6-5 and TRBJ2-5; D is uncertain. V was cut by 4 bases and J by 1 base, with 7 bases left in between. This CDR3 is 13 amino acids long. The germline V gene has CDR1 MNHEY and CDR2 SVGAGI. Here the CDR3 reads CASSFPGQETQYF. The CDR3 DNA sequence: TGTGCCAGCAGTTTCCCCGGCCAAGAGACCCAGTACTTC.

This clone was picked up a small number of times. The DNA for the CDR3 is TGTGCCAGCAGCTTACAGTCAGGGAGCTATGGCTACACCTTC. This gives the protein CASSLQSGSYGYTF. The rearrangement links TRBV7-2 to TRBJ1-2, with TRBD1 as a possible D gene (5 bases). CDR1 is SGHTA and CDR2 is FQGNSA in the germline V gene. The CDR3 sequence is 14 residues long. V shed 2 bases and J shed 4 bases, with 11 bases lying between them.

This chain joins TRBV6-1 and TRBJ1-5; no clear D gene. The germline V and J ends were trimmed by 1 base and 2 bases, with 6 bases remaining between them. The CDR3 has 14 amino acids. Looked up from germline, CDR1 is MNHNS and CDR2 is SASEGT. The CDR3 nucleotides read TGTGCCAGCAGTGAAGGAGAGGGCAATCAGCCCCAGCATTTT. As protein: CASSEGEGNQPQHF.

The V call is TRBV5-4, the J call TRBJ2-5; possibly TRBD2 for D (7 bases). The V gene lost 5 bases and the J gene lost 5 bases, with 16 bases spanning the gap. CDR1 is SGHNT and CDR2 is YYREEE in the germline V gene (reference sequence). The CDR3 contains 14 residues. CDR3 amino acids: CASRATGGRETQYF. CDR3 DNA sequence: TGTGCCAGCAGGGCTACCGGGGGGCGGGAGACCCAGTACTTC.

The CDR3, as DNA: TGCGCCAGCAGCTCGGGACAGGTTGGGGAAAAACTGTTTTTT. Amino acid sequence: CASSSGQVGEKLFF. The V and J genes are TRBV5-1 and TRBJ1-4, with 8 bases that match TRBD1. The CDR3 totals 14 residues. V lost 3 bases to trimming and J lost 8 bases; unmatched junction nucleotides: 6. Germline CDR1 is SGHRS and CDR2 is YFSETQ.

The V gene is TRBV29-1, the J gene TRBJ1-2, with 9 nucleotides matching TRBD1. This CDR3 contains 12 residues. CDR1 is SQVTM, CDR2 ANQGSEA, per germline. Trimming took 4 bases from V and 8 from J; bases not matched to a gene: 5. In DNA form, the CDR3 reads TGCAGCGTTGCCGGACAGGGGAAAGGCTACACCTTC. This translates into CSVAGQGKGYTF.